This T cell receptor beta chain was captured by sequencing in a study of cytomegalovirus exposure and HLA in healthy donors. General study results and limits: Per a prior analysis, the majority of TCR beta V segments were productive roughly 87% or roughly 30% of the time. Among donors in an Asian-associated ancestry cluster, a later analysis reportedly found fewer N-insertions than the roughly 730-donor mean. DRB1 showed the most TCR associations and HLA-C the fewest in a later analysis, as rates varied by HLA locus. When analyzed later, a missense DCLRE1C variant was found to be linked to TCR beta V- and J-gene trimming.

As to this clone: Its antigen is as yet unknown.

It was with 60 Vbeta and 13 Jbeta primers that the PCR ran. Here immunoSEQ multiplex PCR was the method, and the copy in TCRdb shows in-frame clones only, minus some. The table records fewer than 250,000 clones, roughly 75% of them present only once. Germline V gives CDR1 LGHNA, CDR2 YSLEER. There are 15 residues in the CDR3. V shed 0 bases and J shed 3 bases, with 12 bases lying between them. The clonotype originates from a man younger than 45 in good health and CMV-seropositive. Specimen: PBMCs. The rearrangement joins TRBV4-3 to TRBJ2-7; D is undetermined. The CDR3 nucleotides are TGCGCCAGCAGCCAAGAATATTACAGCTACTACGAGCAGTACTTC. Its translation is CASSQEYYSYYEQYF.